This T cell receptor (beta chain) derives from a study of blood T cell repertoires in COVID-19. Study information: Specimens from acute and convalescent COVID-19 originated in the United States, Italy and Spain. T cells, B-cell-depleted T cells, or PBMCs supplied cDNA or gDNA.

V was clipped by 6 bases and J by 2 bases; unmatched bases: 9. Per germline, CDR1 LNHDA and CDR2 SQIVND (reference sequence). There are 16 residues in the CDR3. The authors' processing: Reference gene primer amplification yielded estimated nucleated cell counts. The table came from immunoSEQ multiplex PCR; TCRdb's copy has only in-frame clones and leaves some out. For V, J and clone size, that table is used; D and trimming come from the DNA. In the table there are about 200,000 clones, approximately 80% of which are singletons. The sequence derives from a man aged 45-65 years with active or convalescent COVID-19. Sequencing used peripheral blood. This chain links TRBV19 with TRBJ2-4; TRBD1 agrees at 8 bases. DNA of the CDR3: TGTGCCAGTAGGGACAGGGTCTCTATAACCAAAAACATTCAGTACTTC. Translating it yields CASRDRVSITKNIQYF.